This TCR beta chain derives from a study of T cells after yellow fever vaccination. Only a few counts were recorded for this clonotype. Its antigen is not identified. The CDR3 runs to 15 residues. Germline CDR1 and CDR2: SGHKS and YYEKEE (reference sequence). Unmatched junction bases numbered 7, after V lost 2 bases and J lost 5 bases. Study-level points and caveats: A minor fraction of clonotypes spanned both CD4 and CD8 compartments. FACS-sorted repertoires might harbor abundant contaminating clonotypes from the bulk population.

In making TCR cDNA, 5'RACE template switching added a universal primer site and UMIs to it. Each CDR3 protein gets one entry after TCRdb re-called the 5' RACE reads with MiXCR. The sample consists of 500,000 to 650,000 distinct CDR3 sequences, approximately 15% of them appearing once. The V gene is TRBV5-5, the J gene TRBJ2-1; 7 bases line up with TRBD2. The specimen was PBMCs, collected on the day of the yellow fever booster vaccination. The receptor was isolated from a man aged 25-40 years who received the YFV17D yellow fever vaccine. The CDR3 nucleotides are TGTGCCAGCAGCTTTACTAGCGTCGTCAACAATGAGCAGTTCTTC. It is translated as CASSFTSVVNNEQFF.